A selection of T cell receptor beta chains follows, all from one sample in a study of T cell responses to AZD1222 COVID-19 vaccine. Using immunoSEQ multiplex PCR, the repertoire was profiled, and TCRdb retains in-frame clones only, with some absent. The sample contains about 160,000 clones, 85% to 90% of which appear only once. The sequences come from peripheral blood, collected on day 0 of AZD1222 vaccination. The receptors here all came from an adult in good health. The CDR3 runs from the conserved cysteine through the conserved F or W. Each record gives: J gene, V gene, CDR3 protein.

TRBJ2-2	TRBV28	CASSRPPTNTGELFF
TRBJ2-1	TRBV5-1	CASRERGGRADNEQFF
TRBJ2-2	TRBV6-4	CASTSTSGNTGELFF
TRBJ2-1	TRBV28	CASRGAVSYNEQFF
TRBJ2-6	TRBV4-3	CASSQAQASGANVLTF
TRBJ2-7	TRBV5-1	CASSHGQTYVQYF
TRBJ1-2	TRBV12-3/TRBV12-4	CASREGLNYGYTF
TRBJ2-3	TRBV28	CASNTGGSTDTQYF
TRBJ1-3	TRBV5-4	CASSPAPQGSSGNTIYF
TRBJ1-3	TRBV3-1/TRBV3-2	CASSQRTGGYSGNTIYF
TRBJ2-2	TRBV6-2/TRBV6-3	CASSRLAGGPGELFF
TRBJ1-1	TRBV28	CASSSPAGGGTEAFF
TRBJ1-1	TRBV28	CASTLRGGQGTEAFF
TRBJ1-1	TRBV7-6	CASSPRWKGSGTEAFF
TRBJ1-3	TRBV11-2	CASSLEVRGRSSGNTIYF
TRBJ1-1	TRBV6-5	CARPDGGNTEAFF
TRBJ1-3	TRBV2	CASRTALGNTIYF
TRBJ2-2	TRBV7-9	CALMMVAAGAGELFF
TRBJ2-1	TRBV5-1	CASSWGTGANEQFF
TRBJ2-7	TRBV2	CASERDILYEQYF
TRBJ1-2	TRBV24-1	CATSATGGNGYTF
TRBJ2-3	TRBV28	CASSPLTSGSRADTQYF
TRBJ1-1	TRBV10-3	CAISESAGLIGHTEAFF
TRBJ2-1	TRBV7-8	CASTMTLDEQFF
TRBJ1-2	TRBV7-8	CASSPALPGQGISGYTF
TRBJ1-1	TRBV4-3	CASSWGSVNTEAFF
TRBJ2-1	TRBV6-5	CASAGHTLTNEQFF
TRBJ2-1	TRBV5-6	CASSLVAGPNEQFF
TRBJ2-1	TRBV24-1	CATSDLPRQGLTYNEQFF
TRBJ1-2	TRBV28	CASSKDRRNYGYTF
TRBJ2-3	TRBV27	CASNFDTNTDTQYF
TRBJ1-5	TRBV5-8	CASSPGIVSNQPQHF
TRBJ2-2	TRBV6-5	CASSLPVGELFF
TRBJ1-2	TRBV28	CASSLTAPVEGGYTF
TRBJ1-6	TRBV18	CASSPSQGATNSPLHF
TRBJ1-1	TRBV28	CASSLLGTGEAEAFF
TRBJ2-1	TRBV11-3	CASSSTGDPLNEQFF
TRBJ2-2	TRBV21-1	CASSPRRQGRTGELFF
TRBJ1-5	TRBV5-6	CASSPDRGQPQHF
TRBJ2-3	TRBV18	CASALGGRDTQYF
TRBJ1-2	TRBV29-1	CSGEFRGKKYEGYTF
TRBJ2-7	TRBV20-1	CSASYGSYEQYF
TRBJ1-1	TRBV4-2	CASSLSRTAYSEAFF
TRBJ2-2	TRBV9	CASSVSSWGQGRSGELFF